This T cell receptor beta chain came from a study of cytomegalovirus exposure and HLA in healthy donors. The wider study: The Caucasian-associated ancestry cluster held around 76% of roughly 400 genotyped donors. Whole-study results and caveats: A later analysis found TCR association rates differed by HLA locus, highest for DRB1 and lowest for HLA-C.

On this clone: The antigen remains unidentified.

60 Vbeta and 13 Jbeta primers were used in PCR. Assay used: immunoSEQ multiplex PCR; TCRdb lists only in-frame clones, some missing. The repertoire holds roughly 120,000 clones, roughly 78% seen once, with around 2.5% in the top ten. CDR1 is WSHSY and CDR2 is SAAADI in the germline V gene. The CDR3 is made up of 13 amino acids. V lost 7 bases and J lost 6; bases outside the gene matches: 5. The chain is built from TRBV10-2 and TRBJ2-7; 11 nucleotides line up with TRBD2. Sequenced: PBMCs. This receptor was taken from a man aged 30 to 45 in good health and CMV-seronegative. CDR3 loop: CASTGLAGGEQYF. As DNA, the CDR3 is TGCGCCAGCACGGGGCTAGCGGGAGGCGAGCAGTACTTC.